This T cell receptor (beta chain) was identified during a study of cytomegalovirus exposure and HLA in healthy donors. General observations from the study: At a 0.05 false discovery rate, a later analysis found 16,951 TCR beta sequences to be associated with HLA alleles.

Although they were nominally healthy when sampled, donors likely had unrecorded immune exposures. The ends were cut back, 3 bases at V and 2 bases at J, with 17 bases in the middle. This CDR3 contains 18 residues. Germline CDR1 and CDR2: MGHRA and YSYEKL. PCR employed 60 Vbeta and 13 Jbeta primers. Method: immunoSEQ multiplex PCR; TCRdb's copy keeps in-frame clones and lacks some. The table has 150,000 to 200,000 clones, approximately 80% seen once; the top ten hold approximately 6%. This clone was recorded once. The antigen remains undetermined. The sequenced material came from PBMCs. The source is a woman under 40 in good health and CMV-seropositive. The chain uses TRBV4-1 and TRBJ2-6; weak D call: TRBD1 (5 bases). In DNA form, the CDR3 reads TGCGCCAGCAGCCATCGCCAAGGGGTGCTTACTGGGGCCAACGTCCTGACTTTC. This translates into CASSHRQGVLTGANVLTF.